These 25 T cell receptor beta chains were sequenced from one sample in a study of early T cells in non-severe SARS-CoV-2 infection. TCRdb called the 5' RACE reads again in MiXCR, with one record for every CDR3 protein. The sample gives 80,000 to 100,000 distinct CDR3 sequences, 9% to 15% of which show up once; approximately 6.1% is in the top ten. Sequenced material: whole blood. Receptors were obtained from an adult who was a healthcare worker with PCR-confirmed SARS-CoV-2 infection or an uninfected control (not recorded which).

J is TRBJ2-7 and V is TRBV2, with a weak D call TRBD2 (6 bases). The V and J ends lost 9 bases and 9 bases respectively, with 15 bases between them. Germline V gives CDR1 SNHLY, CDR2 FYNNEI. The CDR3 runs to 11 residues. Here the CDR3 DNA reads TGTGCCAGATCTGGCCCGGAGGGGCAGTACTTC. Its protein is CARSGPEGQYF.

The table lists this clonotype with many counts. The chain couples TRBV30 to TRBJ1-6, with 8 positions matching TRBD1. The J segment lost 7 bases and the V segment lost 0 bases, leaving 5 bases of the junction unmatched. The CDR3 length is 15 residues. Germline CDR1 is GTSNPN and CDR2 is SVGIG (reference sequence). CDR3 bases: TGTGCCTGGAGTGTACTTGGACAGGGAAATTCACCCCTCCACTTT. Amino acids: CAWSVLGQGNSPLHF.

V gene TRBV18 combines with J gene TRBJ2-5, with 8 positions matching TRBD1. The CDR3 sequence is 17 residues long. Trimming took 3 bases from V and 5 from J; bases not matched to a gene: 14. The V gene's germline CDR1 is KGHSH and CDR2 LQKENI. In nucleotides, the CDR3 is TGTGCCAGCTCACCCGACAGGGGAGCTGTCGATTGGGAGACCCAGTACTTC. It encodes CASSPDRGAVDWETQYF.

The V call is TRBV9, the J call TRBJ1-2; D is ambiguous. The CDR3 length is 15 residues. Germline loops: CDR1 SGDLS, CDR2 YYNGEE. V lost 0 bases to trimming and J lost 5 bases, with 14 bases between them. CDR3 DNA sequence: TGTGCCAGCAGCGTAGAGGAGGGTTTCCTATATGGCTACACCTTC. Translating it yields CASSVEEGFLYGYTF.

This clonotype was detected a few times. This chain joins TRBV3-1 and TRBJ2-1, with 9 nucleotides matching TRBD2. The CDR3 spans 14 residues. Germline-derived CDR1 and CDR2 are LGHDT and YNNKEL (reference sequence). Trimming at V came to 4 bases and at J to 7 bases, leaving 5 bases not matched to a gene. Written as DNA, the CDR3 is TGTGCCAGCAGCCCGCCTAGCGGGATAAATGAGCAGTTCTTC. Encoded protein: CASSPPSGINEQFF.

This sequence joins TRBV12-3 or TRBV12-4 and TRBJ2-1; unclear D gene. This CDR3 comprises 13 residues. V lost 2 bases and J lost 2, with 4 bases in between. The chain's CDR3 is CASSLSPYNEQFF. DNA of the CDR3: TGTGCCAGCAGTTTAAGTCCCTACAATGAGCAGTTCTTC.

The table lists this clonotype with a few counts. The CDR3 protein is CASSPNREGLTNEQFF. CDR3 DNA: TGTGCCAGCAGTCCCAACCGGGAGGGCCTAACCAATGAGCAGTTCTTC. The chain is built from TRBV7-3 and TRBJ2-1; 8 bases line up with TRBD2. There are 16 residues in the CDR3. J was trimmed by 6 bases and V by 6 bases; bases with no gene match: 13. Germline V CDR1 and CDR2: SGHTA, FQGTGA.

The chain recombines TRBV10-3 with TRBJ2-7; D ambiguous. The CDR3 totals 14 residues. Germline values: CDR1 ENHRY, CDR2 SYGVKD. The V end lost 0 bases, the J end lost 3 bases, and 9 bases lay between the germline ends. CDR3 coding DNA: TGTGCCATCAGTGAGTCTTCTAAGATCTACGAGCAGTACTTC. This codes for CAISESSKIYEQYF.

This clonotype turned up a few times. The V call is TRBV6-5, the J call TRBJ2-2; TRBD1 aligns across 10 bases. V was pared by 5 bases and J by 7 bases, with 7 bases of the junction left unmatched. This CDR3 region has 15 residues. Germline loops: CDR1 MNHEY, CDR2 SVGAGI. CDR3 DNA sequence: TGTGCCAGCAGTCCGCTGACAGGGGGCGGCGGGGAGCTGTTTTTT. It codes for CASSPLTGGGGELFF.

This clonotype has more than one count but fewer than ten. The rearrangement uses TRBV10-3 and TRBJ2-7; no clear D. V lost 3 bases and J 2 bases, leaving 14 bases between the germline ends. This CDR3 comprises 15 residues. Germline assignment: CDR1 ENHRY and CDR2 SYGVKD. CDR3 bases: TGTGCCATCAGTGACCCTAGGACGCCGACCTACGAGCAGTACTTC. It is translated as CAISDPRTPTYEQYF.

This CDR3 is CASTLPWGNTQYF. The DNA for the CDR3 is TGTGCCAGCACCCTACCATGGGGGAATACGCAGTATTTT. The chain has TRBV28 and TRBJ2-3, with D perhaps matching TRBD1 or TRBD2 (5 bases each). Per germline, CDR1 MDHEN and CDR2 SYDVKM. The CDR3 runs to 13 residues. The germline V and J ends were trimmed by 7 bases and 7 bases, with 15 bases remaining between them.

This clonotype occurred a few times. This chain connects TRBV28 to TRBJ2-1; D perhaps matches TRBD1 (5 bases). V lost 5 bases and J 6 bases, leaving 11 bases between the germline ends. The germline gives CDR1 MDHEN, CDR2 SYDVKM. The CDR3 extends over 13 amino acids. CDR3 protein: CASSKTARNEQFF. CDR3 DNA sequence: TGTGCCAGCAGTAAGACAGCTCGCAATGAGCAGTTCTTC.

This clonotype has a count of ten or more. The chain couples TRBV11-2 to TRBJ1-6, with a possible D match to TRBD1 (5 bases). In germline, CDR1 is SGHAT, CDR2 FQNNGV. Trimming cost V 1 base and J 7 bases, with 11 bases left between them. The CDR3 sequence is 15 residues long. CDR3: CASSLAPGRNSPLHF. DNA of the CDR3: TGTGCCAGCAGCTTAGCTCCGGGACGGAATTCACCCCTCCACTTT.

In this sample, this clonotype turned up many times. V gene TRBV7-2 combines with J gene TRBJ2-1; D not certain. Germline loops: CDR1 SGHTA, CDR2 FQGNSA. The CDR3 is 13 residues long. V was clipped by 4 bases and J by 15 bases, with 19 bases between them. The CDR3, as DNA: TGTGCCAGCAGCTCCGTAAGGTTAGATAATCTGTTCTTC. Translating gives CASSSVRLDNLFF.

This clonotype came up many times. V is TRBV19 and J is TRBJ2-5; maybe TRBD1 (6 bases). Trimming left V 3 bases short and J 1 base short, with 18 bases between. CDR1 and CDR2 from the germline V gene are LNHDA and SQIVND (reference sequence). The CDR3 runs 17 residues. CDR3: CASSMDAGGGFQETQYF. CDR3 DNA: TGTGCCAGTAGTATGGACGCAGGTGGGGGCTTCCAAGAGACCCAGTACTTC. The entire variable domain, with the rest obtained from reference TRBV19 and TRBJ2-5, is as follows: DGGITQSPKYLFRKEGQNVTLSCEQNLNHDAMYWYRQDPGQGLRLIYYSQIVNDFQKGDIAEGYSVSREKKESFPLTVTSAQKNPTAFYLCASSMDAGGGFQETQYFGPGTRLLVL.

This chain uses TRBV6-2 or TRBV6-3 with TRBJ2-2; no firm D call. V dropped 4 bases and J dropped 10 bases, with 10 bases sitting between them. This CDR3 is built from 12 residues. CDR1 MNHEY and CDR2 SVGEGT come from the germline V gene. The CDR3 nucleotides read TGTGCCAGCAGTTTTCCAAATATGGAGCTGTTTTTT. Encoded protein: CASSFPNMELFF.

The rearrangement joins TRBV11-2 to TRBJ2-3; unclear D gene. The CDR3 has 13 amino acids. Germline loops: CDR1 SGHAT, CDR2 FQNNGV. The V and J ends lost 5 bases and 5 bases respectively, with 11 bases between them. The CDR3 nucleotides are TGTGCCAGCAGCCTATTAAGGGAAGATACGCAGTATTTT. Protein product: CASSLLREDTQYF.

V usage is TRBV7-8 and J usage is TRBJ1-2, with D perhaps matching TRBD1 (5 bases). The CDR3 runs to 15 residues. The germline gives CDR1 SGHVS, CDR2 FQNEAQ. Trimming took off 5 bases at V and 6 bases at J, with 19 bases between the two ends. The CDR3 reads CASSDHMGRVDGYTF. The CDR3 DNA follows: TGTGCCAGCAGCGACCACATGGGCAGGGTGGATGGCTACACCTTC.

This clonotype occurred a few times. The CDR3 region is CASSQDEKLFF. In DNA form, the CDR3 reads TGCGCCAGCAGCCAAGATGAAAAACTGTTTTTT. This chain joins TRBV4-1 and TRBJ1-4; the D is unclear. This CDR3 contains 11 residues. V lost 0 bases, J lost 7 bases, and 0 bases lay in between. Germline V gives CDR1 MGHRA, CDR2 YSYEKL.

This clonotype has a count of ten or more. The junction differs from germline at one of its ends, possibly a read error. The rearrangement joins TRBV7-7 to TRBJ1-5; D might be TRBD1 (6 bases). This CDR3 is built from 13 residues. Germline V CDR1 and CDR2: SSHAT, FNYEAQ (reference sequence). CDR3 DNA: TGTGCTAGCAGCTGGGACATCAATCAGCCCCAGCATTTT. This translates into CASSWDINQPQHF.

The chain uses TRBV29-1 and TRBJ2-1; 9 nucleotides align to TRBD2. Unmatched junction bases numbered 3, after V lost 7 bases and J lost 2 bases. Per the germline V gene, CDR1 is SQVTM and CDR2 is ANQGSEA. CDR3 length: 13 amino acids. DNA of the CDR3: TGCAGCGCAGCGGGAGGTCCCTACAATGAGCAGTTCTTC. It encodes CSAAGGPYNEQFF.

The chain employs TRBV19 and TRBJ1-1, with 8 bases identical to TRBD1. CDR3 length: 14 residues. With 7 bases clipped from V and 6 bases from J, the junction kept 10 bases outside the gene matches. From germline, CDR1 is LNHDA and CDR2 SQIVND (reference sequence). CDR3 nucleotide sequence: TGTGCCAGTACCCCGACAGGGGAGATTGCTGAAGCTTTCTTT. This translates into CASTPTGEIAEAFF.

This clonotype was observed at least ten times. This chain connects TRBV30 to TRBJ2-3; D gene unclear. Germline V gene data show CDR1 as GTSNPN and CDR2 as SVGIG (reference sequence). The CDR3 spans 12 residues. Trimming cost V 5 bases and J 2 bases, with 8 bases left between them. In nucleotides, the CDR3 is TGTGCCTGGTCACCAGCCACAGATACGCAGTATTTT. Translated: CAWSPATDTQYF.

The V call is TRBV4-3, the J call TRBJ2-7; tentatively, D is TRBD1 or TRBD2 (5 bases each). This CDR3 has 16 amino acids. Germline assignment: CDR1 LGHNA and CDR2 YSLEER. V was pared by 2 bases and J by 0 bases, with 14 bases between. CDR3 coding DNA: TGCGCCAGCAGCCAATTTAGGGACGGATACTCCTACGAGCAGTACTTC. Its translation is CASSQFRDGYSYEQYF.

In DNA form, the CDR3 reads TGTGCCAGCAGACGGACAGGGAAAGAGACCCAGTACTTC. It encodes CASRRTGKETQYF. The chain recombines TRBV6-2 or TRBV6-3 with TRBJ2-5, with 8 bases fitting TRBD1. The V gene's germline CDR1 is MNHEY and CDR2 SVGEGT. This CDR3 is 13 amino acids long. V shed 6 bases, J shed 3 bases, and the junction held 3 bases outside the gene matches.